This T cell receptor beta chain was sequenced in a study of early T cells in non-severe SARS-CoV-2 infection. Study-wide results and caveats: Matches to VDJdb favored anti-spike CD8 responses and missed private and CD4 specificities.

The CDR3 spans 16 residues. V was pared by 0 bases and J by 0 bases, with 12 bases between. Germline V CDR1 and CDR2: SGHAT, FQNNGV. This clonotype has a handful of counts. The antigen is unknown. From the 5' RACE reads, TCRdb called clonotypes with MiXCR, one entry per CDR3 protein. The sample holds roughly 86,000 distinct CDR3 sequences, 5.5% to 7.5% seen once. This clonotype was obtained from an adult who was a healthcare worker with PCR-confirmed SARS-CoV-2 infection or an uninfected control (not recorded which). Sequencing was carried out using whole blood. This chain links TRBV11-2 with TRBJ2-7, with D possibly called TRBD1 or TRBD2 (5 bases each). CDR3 nucleotides: TGTGCCAGCAGCTTAGAAGTTTCGGGGCTCTCCTACGAGCAGTACTTC. Amino acids: CASSLEVSGLSYEQYF. The complete variable domain, with remaining parts taken from reference TRBV11-2 and TRBJ2-7, reads EAGVAQSPRYKIIEKRQSVAFWCNPISGHATLYWYQQILGQGPKLLIQFQNNGVVDDSQLPKDRFSAERLKGVDSTLKIQPAKLEDSAVYLCASSLEVSGLSYEQYFGPGTRLTVT.